The 21 T cell receptor beta chains below come from one sample, sequenced in a study of identical twins. TCRdb itself ran the 5' RACE reads through MiXCR, one entry per CDR3 protein. The sample carries 280,000 or so distinct CDR3 sequences, less than 9% recorded once. The sample was also linked to a second study, of yellow fever vaccine responses in identical twins.

The sample comprised memory (CD45RO+) T cells sorted from blood. The receptor set was obtained from a woman between 18 and 29 years old in good health.

In this sample, this clonotype turned up many times. This chain uses TRBV3-1 with TRBJ2-7, with D possibly being TRBD2 (6 bases). Per germline, CDR1 LGHDT and CDR2 YNNKEL (reference sequence). V lost 4 bases to trimming and J lost 4 bases, with 14 bases between them. The length of the CDR3 is 14 residues. Here the CDR3 reads CASSPRSGRYEQYF. For the CDR3, the DNA is TGTGCCAGCAGCCCACGAAGCGGGCGATACGAGCAGTACTTC.

This clonotype was recorded many times. The DNA of the CDR3 is TGCGCCAGCAGCTTGGAGAGACAGGGTGGGACTGAAGCTTTCTTT. It codes for CASSLERQGGTEAFF. J is TRBJ1-1 and V is TRBV5-1; TRBD1 matches at 7 bases. Losses at the gene ends were 0 bases for V and 5 bases for J; bases not matched to a gene: 7. From germline, CDR1 is SGHRS and CDR2 YFSETQ. The CDR3 extends over 15 amino acids.

The rearrangement joins TRBV28 to TRBJ2-7; 9 nucleotides agree with TRBD1. V lost 6 bases and J lost 6; bases outside the gene matches: 9. Germline-derived CDR1 and CDR2 are MDHEN and SYDVKM. The CDR3 runs to 14 residues. CDR3 in amino acids: CASRGTGLSSEQYV. As DNA, the CDR3 is TGTGCCAGCAGGGGGACAGGGCTTTCATCCGAGCAGTACGTC.

This clonotype was counted many times. This chain joins TRBV6-1 and TRBJ1-5; the match to TRBD1 covers 9 bases. The CDR3 totals 15 residues. Trimming took 4 bases from V and 6 from J; bases not matched to a gene: 7. Germline values: CDR1 MNHNS, CDR2 SASEGT. This CDR3 is CASSATGGISQPQHF. As DNA, the CDR3 is TGTGCCAGCAGTGCTACAGGGGGCATCAGTCAGCCCCAGCATTTT.

This clonotype was seen repeatedly, ten times or more. The rearrangement uses TRBV29-1 and TRBJ1-4; 11 nucleotides align to TRBD1. Germline loops: CDR1 SQVTM, CDR2 ANQGSEA. This CDR3 has 15 amino acids. J lost 7 bases, V lost 7 bases, and 11 bases had no gene match. This CDR3 reads CSALCPDRGLEKLFF. In DNA form, the CDR3 reads TGCAGCGCCTTGTGCCCGGACAGGGGGCTTGAAAAACTGTTTTTT. Combining the CDR3 with reference TRBV29-1 and TRBJ1-4 gives the whole variable domain SAVISQKPSRDICQRGTSLTIQCQVDSQVTMMFWYRQQPGQSLTLIATANQGSEATYESGFVIDKFPISRPNLTFSTLTVSNMSPEDSSIYLCSALCPDRGLEKLFFGSGTQLSVL.

The J gene is TRBJ1-6, the V gene TRBV7-9, with 7 bases aligning to TRBD1. This CDR3 has 14 amino acids. The V gene end was trimmed by 5 bases and the J gene end by 4 bases; junction bases not matched to a gene: 2. Germline V gives CDR1 SEHNR, CDR2 FQNEAQ (reference sequence). Here the CDR3 reads CASSGTVYNSPLHF. The CDR3 DNA reads TGTGCCAGCAGCGGGACAGTGTATAATTCACCCCTCCACTTT.

The chain joins TRBV29-1 to TRBJ1-3, with D maybe TRBD1 (5 bases). This CDR3 is built from 11 residues. Trimming removed 8 bases at V and 3 bases at J, with 8 bases between. CDR1 SQVTM and CDR2 ANQGSEA come from the germline V gene. The CDR3 is CSTRDGNTIYF. The CDR3, as DNA: TGCAGCACCAGGGATGGAAACACCATATATTTT.

This clonotype was detected a few times. This chain connects TRBV12-3 or TRBV12-4 to TRBJ2-5; the match to TRBD1 covers 8 bases. The length of the CDR3 is 18 residues. Unmatched junction bases numbered 14, after V lost 4 bases and J lost 1 base. CDR3 DNA sequence: TGTGCCAGCAGTTCTCCCCTCGGACAGGGAATTTTCCAAGAGACCCAGTACTTC. This gives the protein CASSSPLGQGIFQETQYF.

This clonotype was detected a few times. As DNA, the CDR3 is TGTGCCAGCAGTGAACGGAACGAGCAGTACTTC. Translated: CASSERNEQYF. V usage is TRBV6-1 and J usage is TRBJ2-7; D is uncertain. The CDR3 length is 11 residues. Germline loops: CDR1 MNHNS, CDR2 SASEGT. V lost 2 bases and J lost 5, with 4 bases in between.

This clonotype was seen a few times. The chain recombines TRBV18 with TRBJ2-7; 14 bases are a match to TRBD2. CDR3 length: 19 residues. Germline CDR1 and CDR2: KGHSH and LQKENI. V lost 2 bases to trimming and J lost 2 bases; unmatched junction nucleotides: 11. CDR3 sequence (DNA): TGTGCCAGCTCACCAGTCTGGTGGACTAGCGGGGGGCGACCCTACGAGCAGTACGTC. Protein product: CASSPVWWTSGGRPYEQYV.

This clonotype was seen a few times. The V and J genes are TRBV3-1 and TRBJ2-5; D is perhaps TRBD1 or TRBD2 (5 bases each). This CDR3 is built from 15 residues. Trimming removed 4 bases from V and 5 bases from J, with 17 bases in between. CDR1 is LGHDT, CDR2 YNNKEL, per germline (reference sequence). The CDR3 nucleotides read TGTGCCAGCAGCCGGGGCCTCAGGGACGGGGAGACCCAGTACTTC. It translates to CASSRGLRDGETQYF.

The genes are TRBV28 and TRBJ2-1; 10 bases fit TRBD2. The trim removed 10 bases at V and 9 bases at J, leaving 9 bases unmatched. This CDR3 is 13 amino acids long. From germline, CDR1 is MDHEN and CDR2 SYDVKM. CDR3 residues: CATRTSGGSEQFF. The CDR3 DNA reads TGTGCCACCAGGACTAGCGGAGGTAGTGAGCAGTTCTTC. Together with reference TRBV28 and TRBJ2-1, the CDR3 gives the full variable domain: DVKVTQSSRYLVKRTGEKVFLECVQDMDHENMFWYRQDPGLGLRLIYFSYDVKMKEKGDIPEGYSVSREKKERFSLILESASTNQTSMYLCATRTSGGSEQFFGPGTRLTVL.

This clonotype was seen more than once but under ten times. The chain carries TRBV15 and TRBJ2-1; TRBD1 matches 11 bases. Germline CDR1 LNHNV, CDR2 YYDKDF (reference sequence). The CDR3 covers 14 residues. V lost 5 bases to trimming and J lost 7 bases; unmatched junction nucleotides: 4. The CDR3 spells CATSQGDRGNEQFF. In nucleotides, the CDR3 is TGTGCCACCAGCCAGGGGGACAGGGGGAATGAGCAGTTCTTC.

This clonotype was picked up a small number of times. This rearrangement joins TRBV11-2 to TRBJ2-5, with D tentatively TRBD1 (6 bases). The CDR3 has 13 residues. Germline-derived CDR1 and CDR2 are SGHAT and FQNNGV. Trimming stripped 5 bases from V and 4 bases from J, with 11 bases between. The CDR3: CASSPGVVETQYF. CDR3 nucleotide sequence: TGTGCCAGCAGCCCAGGGGTGGTAGAGACCCAGTACTTC. Together with reference TRBV11-2 and TRBJ2-5, the CDR3 gives the full variable domain: EAGVAQSPRYKIIEKRQSVAFWCNPISGHATLYWYQQILGQGPKLLIQFQNNGVVDDSQLPKDRFSAERLKGVDSTLKIQPAKLEDSAVYLCASSPGVVETQYFGPGTRLLVL.

The J gene is TRBJ1-1, the V gene TRBV15; no clear D. V was pared by 0 bases and J by 0 bases, with 8 bases between. This CDR3 has 15 amino acids. Germline assignment: CDR1 LNHNV and CDR2 YYDKDF (reference sequence). The chain's CDR3 is CATSRDSGMNTEAFF. Here the CDR3 DNA reads TGTGCCACCAGCAGAGATTCCGGGATGAACACTGAAGCTTTCTTT.

A few counts support this clonotype. The gene calls are TRBV12-3 or TRBV12-4 and TRBJ2-6, with unresolved D. This CDR3 spans 14 amino acids. Trimming took off 4 bases at V and 0 bases at J, with 4 bases between the two ends. CDR3 bases: TGTGCCAGCAGTTCAGGCTCTGGGGCCAACGTCCTGACTTTC. Translated: CASSSGSGANVLTF.

A few counts support this clonotype. The chain recombines TRBV20-1 with TRBJ1-6; TRBD1 is a possible D gene (5 bases). Trimming pared 3 bases from V and 12 bases from J, leaving 15 bases between. The germline CDR1 and CDR2 sequences are DFQATT and SNEGSKA (reference sequence). The CDR3 covers 13 residues. CDR3 nucleotides: TGCAGTGCTAGGGGGACGGTGGAGGGACCCCTCCACTTT. It yields the protein CSARGTVEGPLHF.

This chain links TRBV15 with TRBJ2-1, with D hard to call. The V gene lost 2 bases and the J gene lost 9 bases, with 8 bases spanning the gap. CDR3 length: 12 amino acids. Looked up from germline, CDR1 is LNHNV and CDR2 is YYDKDF (reference sequence). CDR3 DNA: TGTGCCACCAGCAGATCCCCGGGTGAGCAGTTCTTC. This encodes CATSRSPGEQFF.

This clonotype was seen repeatedly, ten times or more. The genes are TRBV10-3 and TRBJ1-3; no firm D call. CDR1 ENHRY and CDR2 SYGVKD come from the germline V gene. This CDR3 region has 12 residues. The germline V and J ends were trimmed by 5 bases and 4 bases, with 6 bases remaining between them. CDR3: CAISLDGNTIYF. In nucleotides, the CDR3 is TGTGCCATCAGTTTGGACGGAAACACCATATATTTT.

V usage is TRBV20-1 and J usage is TRBJ2-7, with D perhaps matching TRBD1 or TRBD2 (6 bases each). Germline V gene lookup returns CDR1 DFQATT and CDR2 SNEGSKA (reference sequence). This CDR3 region has 14 residues. With 1 base removed from V and 10 bases from J, the gap between germline ends came to 20 bases. CDR3 region: CSARAGGRGDPQYV. CDR3 sequence (DNA): TGCAGTGCTAGAGCCGGGGGCAGGGGCGATCCCCAGTACGTC.

This clonotype was found many times. V and J are TRBV7-9 and TRBJ2-4; perhaps TRBD2 as D (6 bases). The V gene lost 3 bases and the J gene lost 8 bases, with 14 bases spanning the gap. The CDR3 has 14 residues. Germline V CDR1 and CDR2: SEHNR, FQNEAQ (reference sequence). This CDR3 reads CASSFGAGRDIQYF. The CDR3 DNA is TGTGCCAGCAGCTTTGGGGCGGGGCGAGACATTCAGTACTTC.